This T cell receptor beta chain was identified in a study of identical twins listed by TCRdb under 2016. Regarding the study in general: To test whether fetal clonotypes persist, this study deep-sequenced TCR alpha and beta repertoires from monozygotic twins, from unrelated adults of various ages, and from cord blood. To rule out contamination, replicate twin experiments were performed at different times with different library preparation protocols.

About this clonotype itself: Its recognized antigen is unknown. No base-level quality is on record; no much larger clone is a single base apart.

Libraries came from 5' RACE. This sample was sequenced with an Illumina HiSeq 2000. Template switching added a universal primer binding site, and the final cDNA carried a unique molecular identifier that allowed TCR cDNA molecules to be counted accurately. Specific primers in the conserved constant-segment region were used to synthesize first-strand cDNA for the TCR alpha and beta chains. To control for contamination, every cDNA library carried two barcodes: a SMART-Mk sample barcode plus Illumina barcodes. TruSeq adapter sequences, together with Illumina sample barcodes, were added in two successive PCR steps. The TCR alpha and beta cDNA libraries were sequenced on the Illumina HiSeq platform using custom primers. The paper's data handling went like this. MiGEC processed the raw reads to extract unique molecular identifiers, while MiXCR was used to determine the CDR3 positions. Recombination models were inferred per individual with the repgenHMM and IGoR tools using an EM algorithm. Shared clonotype analysis was performed with the tcR package in R, normalizing sharing by the product of cloneset sizes. To study raw recombination without the effects of thymic and clonal selection, out-of-frame nonproductive sequences were analyzed. TCRdb reanalyzed the raw reads on its own, using fastp at Q25 for trimming and MiXCR for clone calling, and kept in-frame beta chains. CDR3 protein duplicates are merged, each entry listing the most common genes and DNA. TCRdb's processing, not the authors' own work, is the source of the V and J calls. This sample lists more than 400,000 distinct CDR3 sequences; roughly 15% were detected once. Around 0.4% of the sample lies in the top ten.

Only healthy Caucasian donors were included. Three pairs of female monozygotic twins, all aged roughly 18 to 30 years, made up the twin cohort. Positive isolation kits from Invitrogen were used to isolate the CD4+ and CD8+ T cell populations. The research as a whole found: In monozygotic twins, out-of-frame TCR alpha sharing was systematically underestimated by recombination models, although the models agreed with sharing between unrelated individuals. Because the same donors could not be followed over many years, the conclusions relied on cross-sectional statistical analysis. Compared with coincidental sharing between unrelated individuals, out-of-frame TCR alpha sequences shared between twins had an excess of sequences with low generation probability. Fewer insertions were carried by abundant cord blood beta clonotypes, a similar but weaker trend appeared in young adult naive repertoires, and no such trend appeared in memory repertoires. A weaker excess of twin sharing was found in beta out-of-frame sequences because the signal-to-noise ratio was lowered by fewer shared sequences. Invariant T cells such as MAIT and iNKT could partly confound zero-insertion analyses, although diverse VJ usage argued against such confounding for most clonotypes.

The germline V and J ends show losses of 4 bases and 3 bases respectively, and no gene match explains 9 bases of the junction. CDR1 SGHDT and CDR2 YYEEEE were looked up in the germline V gene. The cysteine opens and the phenylalanine closes a CDR3 of 17 amino acids. Only the CDR3 portion is preserved as DNA: 51 bases, with reading frame beginning at the first base. The same data also went into a second study, on yellow fever vaccine responses in identical twins. As the second publication notes: According to the authors, the vaccine-induced T cell response in identical twins seemed to be partly convergent and partly specific to each individual. Focusing on identical twins, the study followed the T cell clones that responded to the vaccine, and did so with precision.

This chain joins TRBV5-6 to TRBJ2-7, with 14 central nucleotides matching TRBD2. The source material was CD4+ T cells sorted from blood. The clonotype comes from a woman aged 18 to 35 in good health. The CDR3 protein: CASSLGTSGSYLYEQYF. At the DNA level, the sequence is TGTGCCAGCAGCCTGGGGACTAGCGGGAGTTACCTCTACGAGCAGTACTTC.